Listed here are 23 T cell receptor beta chains from one sample, sequenced in a study of blood T cell repertoires in COVID-19. The protocol was immunoSEQ multiplex PCR, while the TCRdb copy is restricted to in-frame clones and leaves out a portion. In the table there are 95,000 to 150,000 clones, 65% to 90% of which are singletons. Sequenced: peripheral blood. Receptor source: a human donor in a cohort sampled during active COVID-19.

This chain connects TRBV2 to TRBJ1-4; D gene unclear. CDR1 is SNHLY, CDR2 FYNNEI, per germline. The CDR3 sequence is 14 residues long. V was pared by 5 bases and J by 3 bases, with 10 bases between. CDR3 sequence (DNA): TGTGCCAGCAGTAACAGCCTACCTAATGAAAAACTGTTTTTT. It yields the protein CASSNSLPNEKLFF. Full variable domain (rest looked up from reference TRBV2 and TRBJ1-4): EPEVTQTPSHQVTQMGQEVILRCVPISNHLYFYWYRQILGQKVEFLVSFYNNEISEKSEIFDDQFSVERPDGSNFTLKIRSTKLEDSAMYFCASSNSLPNEKLFFGSGTQLSVL.

The V gene is TRBV11-1, the J gene TRBJ2-2, with unresolved D. This CDR3 is built from 15 residues. Between the trimmed V and J ends, which lost 0 bases and 0 bases, there was a span of 5 bases. Germline lookup yields CDR1 SGHAT and CDR2 FQDESV (reference sequence). The CDR3 region has the DNA TGTGCCAGCAGCTTAGCGAGCACGAACACCGGGGAGCTGTTTTTT. Translation gives CASSLASTNTGELFF.

The chain links TRBV27 to TRBJ2-5; TRBD2 might be the D (5 bases). Germline CDR1 is MNHEY and CDR2 is SMNVEV (reference sequence). This CDR3 region has 16 residues. Trimming removed 5 bases at V and 3 bases at J, with 19 bases between. The CDR3 nucleotides are TGTGCCAGCAGTACCGGGATCCGATCATTTAAAGAGACCCAGTACTTC. It codes for CASSTGIRSFKETQYF.

The chain employs TRBV19 and TRBJ1-2; D uncertain. V was trimmed by 6 bases and J by 0 bases, leaving 8 bases between them. The CDR3 runs to 13 residues. Germline V gene data show CDR1 as LNHDA and CDR2 as SQIVND (reference sequence). The CDR3 nucleotides are TGTGCCAGTAGCCTACCCCCTAACTATGGCTACACCTTC. It specifies CASSLPPNYGYTF. Combining the CDR3 with reference TRBV19 and TRBJ1-2 gives the whole variable domain DGGITQSPKYLFRKEGQNVTLSCEQNLNHDAMYWYRQDPGQGLRLIYYSQIVNDFQKGDIAEGYSVSREKKESFPLTVTSAQKNPTAFYLCASSLPPNYGYTFGSGTRLTVV.

This chain joins TRBV10-2 and TRBJ2-7; 7 nucleotides align to TRBD1. The junction had 7 bases not matched to a gene; V was cut back by 3 bases and J by 2 bases. The CDR3 has 15 amino acids. CDR1 is WSHSY and CDR2 is SAAADI in the germline V gene. The CDR3 DNA reads as TGCGCCAGCAGTGACGCCCCAGGGACAGCCTACGAGCAGTACTTC. Encoded protein: CASSDAPGTAYEQYF.

The V and J genes are TRBV7-9 and TRBJ2-7, with D perhaps TRBD1 (6 bases). From germline, CDR1 is SEHNR and CDR2 FQNEAQ (reference sequence). Between the trimmed V and J ends, which lost 0 bases and 12 bases, there was a span of 24 bases. The CDR3 extends over 16 amino acids. CDR3: CASSLAQGWGGSSLYF. CDR3 sequence (DNA): TGTGCCAGCAGCTTAGCACAGGGATGGGGCGGGTCGAGCTTGTACTTC. Full variable domain (outside the CDR3, taken from reference TRBV7-9 and TRBJ2-7): DTGVSQNPRHKITKRGQNVTFRCDPISEHNRLYWYRQTLGQGPEFLTYFQNEAQLEKSRLLSDRFSAERPKGSFSTLEIQRTEQGDSAMYLCASSLAQGWGGSSLYFGPGTRLTVT.

The gene calls are TRBV4-3 and TRBJ1-1; TRBD1 agrees at 11 bases. The V gene's germline CDR1 is LGHNA and CDR2 YSLEER. Trimming took 3 bases from V and 1 from J; bases not matched to a gene: 16. The CDR3 is 20 residues long. CDR3 nucleotides: TGCGCCAGCAGCCAGCCGGCTCCCGGACAGGGGGCGACCCAGAACACTGAAGCTTTCTTT. This sequence encodes CASSQPAPGQGATQNTEAFF.

In DNA, the CDR3 is TGCGCCAGCAGCTTGGCGCAGGGTTGGATCTATGGCTACACCTTC. Amino acids: CASSLAQGWIYGYTF. The chain carries TRBV5-1 and TRBJ1-2, with D possibly being TRBD1 (5 bases). The CDR3 is 15 amino acids. Trimming shortened V by 0 bases and J by 4 bases, and 13 bases separated the two germline ends. The V gene's germline CDR1 is SGHRS and CDR2 YFSETQ.

J is TRBJ2-1 and V is TRBV5-6; 11 nucleotides align to TRBD1. V was pared by 1 base and J by 8 bases, with 8 bases of the junction left unmatched. CDR3 size: 16 residues. Germline loops: CDR1 SGHDT, CDR2 YYEEEE. The CDR3 protein is CASSLLGQGAAHEQFF. CDR3 bases: TGTGCCAGCAGCTTGTTAGGACAGGGGGCAGCGCATGAGCAGTTCTTC.

The V call is TRBV29-1, the J call TRBJ2-7; D gene unclear. V dropped 7 bases and J dropped 1 base, with 11 bases sitting between them. The CDR3 spans 12 residues. Looked up from germline, CDR1 is SQVTM and CDR2 is ANQGSEA. The CDR3: CSGASGSYEQYF. Here the CDR3 DNA reads TGCAGCGGGGCCTCCGGATCCTACGAGCAGTACTTC.

The chain combines TRBV7-2 with TRBJ2-1, with 10 positions matching TRBD1. This CDR3 contains 15 residues. Losses at the gene ends were 5 bases for V and 2 bases for J; bases not matched to a gene: 3. Looked up from germline, CDR1 is SGHTA and CDR2 is FQGNSA. The CDR3, as DNA: TGTGCCAGCAGCAGGGACAGGGGAACCTACAATGAGCAGTTCTTC. Translated, it gives CASSRDRGTYNEQFF.

This clone was seen a handful of times. The chain combines TRBV7-2 with TRBJ2-2, with D possibly TRBD1 on 5 matching bases. V was pared by 1 base and J by 3 bases, with 9 bases between. Germline CDR1 SGHTA, CDR2 FQGNSA. This CDR3 region has 15 residues. The CDR3, as DNA: TGTGCCAGCAGCTTAGAGGGGTTGGACACCGGGGAGCTGTTTTTT. The encoded protein is CASSLEGLDTGELFF.

The chain combines TRBV7-2 with TRBJ2-1; 11 nucleotides line up with TRBD2. CDR1 is SGHTA, CDR2 FQGNSA, per germline. Germline trimming cut 2 bases from V and 5 bases from J; bases unmatched to any gene: 8. The CDR3 is made up of 17 amino acids. This CDR3 reads CASSLYRLAGGNNEQFF. The CDR3 bases are TGTGCCAGCAGCTTATACCGATTAGCGGGGGGGAACAATGAGCAGTTCTTC.

This chain connects TRBV5-5 to TRBJ2-3; 9 bases fit TRBD2. This CDR3 region has 16 residues. Looked up from germline, CDR1 is SGHKS and CDR2 is YYEKEE (reference sequence). V lost 0 bases, J lost 5 bases, and 7 bases stayed unmatched. The CDR3, as DNA: TGTGCCAGCAGCTTGGTTCGGCGGGGGGGCCAAGATACGCAGTATTTT. Amino acids: CASSLVRRGGQDTQYF.

This clone was seen just once. V is TRBV5-3 and J is TRBJ2-7; TRBD1 aligns across 8 bases. TRBV5-3 is an open reading frame whose function is uncertain. The J segment lost 2 bases and the V segment lost 0 bases, leaving 4 bases of the junction unmatched. This CDR3 contains 15 residues. The DNA of the CDR3 is TGTGCCAGAAGCTTGGCCACAGGGGGTACCTACGAGCAGTACTTC. Protein: CARSLATGGTYEQYF.

The rearrangement joins TRBV19 to TRBJ2-7, with D perhaps TRBD1 (5 bases). There are 15 residues in the CDR3. Germline V gene data show CDR1 as LNHDA and CDR2 as SQIVND (reference sequence). Trimming removed 2 bases from V and 0 bases from J, with 11 bases in between. This CDR3 is CASSIQGTSSYEQYF. The CDR3 bases are TGTGCCAGTAGTATACAGGGAACAAGCTCCTACGAGCAGTACTTC.

The chain links TRBV9 to TRBJ2-2; 7 bases fit TRBD1. Trimming cost V 3 bases and J 1 base; bases outside gene matches: 0. The CDR3 covers 14 residues. Looked up from germline, CDR1 is SGDLS and CDR2 is YYNGEE. CDR3 sequence reads: CASSGQGNTGELFF. CDR3 in DNA: TGTGCCAGCAGCGGACAGGGGAACACCGGGGAGCTGTTTTTT.

This chain uses TRBV7-6 with TRBJ1-6; D gene unclear. Per the germline V gene, CDR1 is SGHVS and CDR2 is FNYEAQ. The V gene lost 2 bases and the J gene lost 10 bases, with 9 bases spanning the gap. The CDR3 has 13 residues. The CDR3 protein is CASSLLQPSPLHF. The CDR3 DNA follows: TGTGCCAGCAGCTTATTACAACCCTCACCCCTCCACTTT.

V gene TRBV3-1 (or the pseudogene TRBV3-2) combines with J gene TRBJ1-1; 9 nucleotides line up with TRBD1. Looked up from germline, CDR1 is LGHDT and CDR2 is YNNKEL (reference sequence). The CDR3 runs 15 residues. J lost 4 bases, V lost 6 bases, and 9 bases had no gene match. The CDR3 reads CASRFGLTGGTEAFF. CDR3 coding DNA: TGTGCCAGCAGATTCGGTCTGACAGGGGGCACTGAAGCTTTCTTT.

About this clone: The same CDR3 arises from other DNA sequences in this sample as well. The V call is TRBV9, the J call TRBJ2-3; the D is unclear. The CDR3 consists of 15 residues. Trimming removed 0 bases from V and 2 bases from J, with 10 bases in between. The germline gives CDR1 SGDLS, CDR2 YYNGEE. The CDR3 DNA is TGTGCCAGCAGCGTAGGGGCAGGATCCACAGATACGCAGTATTTT. It yields the protein CASSVGAGSTDTQYF.

CDR3 residues: CASSLGRQAVNEKLFF. CDR3 coding DNA: TGTGCCAGCAGCTTGGGCCGACAGGCCGTAAATGAAAAACTGTTTTTT. The genes are TRBV7-9 and TRBJ1-4; maybe TRBD1 (6 bases). Germline loops: CDR1 SEHNR, CDR2 FQNEAQ (reference sequence). The CDR3 sequence is 16 residues long. Between the trimmed V and J ends, which lost 3 bases and 5 bases, there was a span of 16 bases.

The rearrangement links TRBV19 to TRBJ1-2, with D possibly matching TRBD1 (5 bases). This CDR3 has 19 amino acids. V was clipped by 0 bases and J by 2 bases, with 22 bases between them. Germline V gene lookup returns CDR1 LNHDA and CDR2 SQIVND (reference sequence). DNA for the CDR3: TGTGCCAGTAGTATAGATCTGGACATCGGGAGTAGGGTGAACTATGGCTACACCTTC. Amino acids: CASSIDLDIGSRVNYGYTF.

The gene calls are TRBV4-3 and TRBJ2-7; TRBD1 agrees at 7 bases. With V trimmed by 3 bases and J by 4 bases, 9 bases remained unmatched. Germline assignment: CDR1 LGHNA and CDR2 YSLEER. The CDR3 contains 15 residues. CDR3 DNA: TGCGCCAGCAGCCAGACGGGACAGAGGAATTACGAGCAGTACTTC. Encoded protein: CASSQTGQRNYEQYF.